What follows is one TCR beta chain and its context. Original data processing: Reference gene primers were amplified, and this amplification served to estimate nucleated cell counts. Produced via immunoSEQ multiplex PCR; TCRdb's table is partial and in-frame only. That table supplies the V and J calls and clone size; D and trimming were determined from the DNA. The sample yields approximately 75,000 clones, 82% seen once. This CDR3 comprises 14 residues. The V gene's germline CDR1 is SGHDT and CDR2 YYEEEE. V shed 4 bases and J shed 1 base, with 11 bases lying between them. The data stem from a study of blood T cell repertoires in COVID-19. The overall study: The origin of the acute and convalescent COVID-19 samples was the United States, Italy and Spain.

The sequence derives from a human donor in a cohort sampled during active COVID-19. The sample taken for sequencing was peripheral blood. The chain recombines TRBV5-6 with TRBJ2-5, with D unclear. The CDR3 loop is CASSRTGSQETQYF. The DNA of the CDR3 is TGTGCCAGCAGCCGAACCGGGTCCCAAGAGACCCAGTACTTC.